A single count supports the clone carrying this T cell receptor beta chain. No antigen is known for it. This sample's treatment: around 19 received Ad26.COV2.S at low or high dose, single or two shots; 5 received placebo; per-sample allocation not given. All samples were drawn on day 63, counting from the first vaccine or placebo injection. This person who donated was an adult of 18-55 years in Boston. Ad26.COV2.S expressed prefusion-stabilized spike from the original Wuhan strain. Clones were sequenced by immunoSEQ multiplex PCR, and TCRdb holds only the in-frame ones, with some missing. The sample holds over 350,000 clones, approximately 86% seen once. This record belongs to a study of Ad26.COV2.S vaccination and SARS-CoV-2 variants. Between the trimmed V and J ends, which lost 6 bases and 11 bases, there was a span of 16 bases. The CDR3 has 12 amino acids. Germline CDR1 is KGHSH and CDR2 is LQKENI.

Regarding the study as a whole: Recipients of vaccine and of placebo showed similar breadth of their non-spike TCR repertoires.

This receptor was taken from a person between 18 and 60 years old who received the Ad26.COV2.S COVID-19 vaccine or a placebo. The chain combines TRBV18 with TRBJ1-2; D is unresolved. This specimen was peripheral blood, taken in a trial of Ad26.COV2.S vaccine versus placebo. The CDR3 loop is CASSADVPQYTF. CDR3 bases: TGTGCCAGCTCGGCTGATGTCCCGCAGTACACCTTC.